The 15 T cell receptor beta chains listed next were all sequenced from one sample in a study of blood T cell repertoires in COVID-19. Some clones are missing from TCRdb's copy, which holds only in-frame ones; the method was immunoSEQ multiplex PCR. The data contain under 250,000 clones, nearly 90% of them seen just once; the ten biggest clones take up less than 14%. The sample taken for sequencing was PBMCs or T cells enriched from blood (not recorded which). The receptor source for this set is a man in his thirties or forties who had recovered from COVID-19.

The chain joins TRBV13 to TRBJ1-6; D is possibly TRBD1 (6 bases). This CDR3 region has 14 residues. The ends were cut back, 5 bases at V and 10 bases at J, with 15 bases in the middle. Looked up from germline, CDR1 is PRHDT and CDR2 is FYEKMQ (reference sequence). The CDR3 region is CASSRQESTSPLHF. In nucleotides, the CDR3 is TGTGCCAGCAGCCGACAGGAGTCGACCTCACCCCTCCACTTT.

CDR3 in amino acids: CASSQGAIPFSGNTIYF. In nucleotides, the CDR3 is TGCGCCAGCAGCCAAGGGGCCATACCATTCTCTGGAAACACCATATATTTT. J is TRBJ1-3 and V is TRBV4-1; D is unresolved. Germline V lookup: CDR1 MGHRA, CDR2 YSYEKL. V was clipped by 1 base and J by 0 bases, with 13 bases between them. This CDR3 region has 17 residues.

The chain uses TRBV7-9 and TRBJ2-5; the D gene is possibly TRBD1 (6 bases). From germline, CDR1 is SEHNR and CDR2 FQNEAQ (reference sequence). The V and J ends lost 5 bases and 1 base respectively, with 17 bases between them. The CDR3 spans 16 residues. CDR3 DNA: TGTGCCAGCAGCCTTCTAAAACAGGGCGGCCAAGAGACCCAGTACTTC. Protein: CASSLLKQGGQETQYF.

This clone was recorded once. For the CDR3, the DNA is TGTGCCAGCAGCCGGACACTGTTGACCCGGAATCAGCCCCAGCATTTT. Protein: CASSRTLLTRNQPQHF. The rearrangement links TRBV6-2 or TRBV6-3 to TRBJ1-5, with D tentatively TRBD1 (5 bases). Per germline, CDR1 MNHEY and CDR2 SVGEGT. The CDR3 runs to 16 residues. Trimming left V 6 bases short and J 4 bases short, with 19 bases between.

CDR3: CASSLGPGVDGNTIYF. In DNA form, the CDR3 reads TGTGCCAGCAGCTTGGGACCAGGGGTTGATGGAAACACCATATATTTT. V gene TRBV5-4 combines with J gene TRBJ1-3, with D tentatively TRBD1 (6 bases). CDR3 length equals 16 residues. V was cut by 0 bases and J by 3 bases, with 13 bases left in between. CDR1 is SGHNT and CDR2 is YYREEE in the germline V gene (reference sequence).

CDR3 protein: CASSRLIEEAFF. The CDR3 nucleotides read TGTGCCAGCTCACGCTTGATAGAAGAAGCTTTCTTT. The rearrangement uses TRBV18 and TRBJ1-1; D is undetermined. The germline gives CDR1 KGHSH, CDR2 LQKENI. The CDR3 length is 12 residues. Between the trimmed V and J ends, which lost 4 bases and 8 bases, there was a span of 11 bases.

This clone occurred once. The CDR3 is CAGTLAGGETQYF. The CDR3 bases are TGTGCCGGGACTTTAGCGGGTGGGGAGACCCAGTACTTC. V is TRBV11-2 and J is TRBJ2-5; 7 positions agree with TRBD2. The V segment lost 11 bases and the J segment 5 bases; nucleotides outside the gene matches: 11. CDR1 and CDR2 (germline): SGHAT, FQNNGV. The CDR3 contains 13 residues.

The V and J genes are TRBV19 and TRBJ1-2, with D maybe TRBD1 (5 bases). The CDR3 is made up of 15 amino acids. Germline assignment: CDR1 LNHDA and CDR2 SQIVND (reference sequence). Trimming removed 6 bases from V and 4 bases from J, with 18 bases in between. DNA for the CDR3: TGTGCCAGTAGCCCCGAGGTGGGAGGGGCCTATGGCTACACCTTC. Its protein is CASSPEVGGAYGYTF.

V gene TRBV3-1 (or the pseudogene TRBV3-2) combines with J gene TRBJ2-7; 10 bases agree with TRBD2. The CDR3 runs to 15 residues. The ends lost 2 bases at V and 3 bases at J; junction bases unmatched: 4. Germline values: CDR1 LGHDT, CDR2 YNNKEL (reference sequence). The CDR3 loop reads CASSQTSGAYYEQYF. Written as DNA, the CDR3 is TGTGCCAGCAGCCAAACTAGCGGGGCCTACTACGAGCAGTACTTC.

The chain uses TRBV5-1 and TRBJ2-5; 7 nucleotides line up with TRBD1. The CDR3 sequence is 13 residues long. V lost 8 bases and J lost 1; bases outside the gene matches: 5. The germline V gene has CDR1 SGHRS and CDR2 YFSETQ. CDR3 sequence: CASKQGTQETQYF. The CDR3 coding sequence is TGCGCCAGTAAACAGGGGACCCAAGAGACCCAGTACTTC.

This chain connects TRBV27 to TRBJ1-2; tentative D call: TRBD1 (5 bases). This CDR3 contains 11 residues. V gave up 8 bases and J gave up 7 bases, with 11 bases separating them. Germline values: CDR1 MNHEY, CDR2 SMNVEV (reference sequence). The CDR3 DNA sequence: TGTGCCAGCGCTCAGGGCTTTGGCTACACCTTC. Its translation is CASAQGFGYTF.

This chain connects TRBV6-2 or TRBV6-3 to TRBJ1-2; TRBD1 is a possible D gene (5 bases). With 6 bases removed from V and 0 bases from J, the gap between germline ends came to 14 bases. This CDR3 has 15 amino acids. Germline values: CDR1 MNHEY, CDR2 SVGEGT. CDR3 in amino acids: CASSTPGLSNYGYTF. CDR3 coding DNA: TGTGCCAGCAGCACCCCAGGGTTGTCTAACTATGGCTACACCTTC.

The chain recombines TRBV3-1 (or the pseudogene TRBV3-2) with TRBJ2-3; the D gene is possibly TRBD2 (7 bases). V lost 0 bases to trimming and J lost 6 bases, with 28 bases between them. CDR1 and CDR2 (germline): LGHDT, YNNKEL (reference sequence). CDR3 size: 20 residues. In DNA, the CDR3 is TGTGCCAGCAGCCAAGACCTAACGGGGGCTAGCGGTATTTTTCGGGATACGCAGTATTTT. Residues: CASSQDLTGASGIFRDTQYF.

The chain uses TRBV29-1 and TRBJ2-3; TRBD2 matches at 12 bases. The CDR3 is made up of 15 amino acids. V gave up 6 bases and J gave up 7 bases; unmatched junction bases: 11. Germline V lookup: CDR1 SQVTM, CDR2 ANQGSEA. In DNA, the CDR3 is TGCAGCGTGGGAGGACTAGCGGGACCACAATATACGCAGTATTTT. Translation gives CSVGGLAGPQYTQYF.

The DNA for the CDR3 is TGTGCCAGCGCCCGGGACAGCTCCTACAATGAGCAGTTCTTC. Amino acids: CASARDSSYNEQFF. This chain uses TRBV6-4 with TRBJ2-1, with 7 bases identical to TRBD1. Germline values: CDR1 MRHNA, CDR2 SNTAGT. The CDR3 is 14 amino acids. After removal of 8 bases from V and 0 bases from J, the junction contained 4 bases not matched to a gene.